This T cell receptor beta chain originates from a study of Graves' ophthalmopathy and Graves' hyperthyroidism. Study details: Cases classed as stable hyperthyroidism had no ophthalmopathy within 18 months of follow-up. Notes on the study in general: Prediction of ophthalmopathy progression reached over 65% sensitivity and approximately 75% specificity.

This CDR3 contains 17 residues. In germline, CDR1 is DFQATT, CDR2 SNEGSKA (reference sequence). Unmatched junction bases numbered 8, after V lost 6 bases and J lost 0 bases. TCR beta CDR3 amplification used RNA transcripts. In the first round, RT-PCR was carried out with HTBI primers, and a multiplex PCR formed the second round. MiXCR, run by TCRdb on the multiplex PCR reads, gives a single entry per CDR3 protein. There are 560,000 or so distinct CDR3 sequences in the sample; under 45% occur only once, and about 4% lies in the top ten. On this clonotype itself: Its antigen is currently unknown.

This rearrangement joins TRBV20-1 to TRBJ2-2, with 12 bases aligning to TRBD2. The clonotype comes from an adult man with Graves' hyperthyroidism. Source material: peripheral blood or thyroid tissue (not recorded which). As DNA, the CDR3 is TGCAGTGCGGAGACTAGCGGGGGTCTCGCGAACACCGGGGAGCTGTTTTTT. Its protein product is CSAETSGGLANTGELFF.